The 2 T cell receptor beta chains in this list originate from one sample, sequenced in a study of human thymus T cells. The table came from immunoSEQ multiplex PCR; TCRdb's copy has only in-frame clones and leaves some out. Among roughly 130,000 clones listed, more than 90% were seen once. Thymus was obtained from resections taken during corrective heart surgery. Sequenced material: thymus tissue. The receptors come from a boy under two years old with a congenital heart defect but otherwise immunologically healthy.

The genes are TRBV6-1 and TRBJ1-2; no reliable D call. V gave up 7 bases and J gave up 8 bases, with 8 bases separating them. CDR1 MNHNS and CDR2 SASEGT come from the germline V gene. This CDR3 is built from 10 residues. The CDR3 sequence: CASMRRGYTF. CDR3 nucleotide sequence: TGTGCCAGCATGAGGAGGGGCTACACCTTC.

V is TRBV6-1 and J is TRBJ2-1; TRBD2 aligns across 9 bases. The CDR3 is made up of 15 amino acids. CDR1 is MNHNS, CDR2 SASEGT, per germline. V trimming: 5 bases; J trimming: 7 bases; junction bases outside the gene matches: 9. The chain's CDR3 is CASSPPGLASNEQFF. Here the CDR3 DNA reads TGTGCCAGCAGTCCCCCGGGACTAGCATCGAATGAGCAGTTCTTC.